These 31 T cell receptor beta chains were sequenced from one sample in a study of T cell changes during pregnancy in multiple sclerosis (dated by TCRdb to the late 2010s). Library construction relied on the immunoSEQ multiplex PCR assay. Sourced from immuneACCESS, this table was stored by TCRdb with only in-frame sequences that have V and J called. A share of the clones is absent; for the studies checked, an unresolved V gene accounts for under half, and the remainder has no known explanation. Here the sample has about 53,000 clones; about 92% occur a single time. The ten largest clonotypes hold approximately 3% of the sample. Sample: CD8+ T cells from peripheral blood mononuclear cells, taken before pregnancy. These receptors all stem from a female donor with multiple sclerosis, enrolled in a pregnancy study.

The chain couples TRBV4-3 to TRBJ1-5; D ambiguous. This CDR3 spans 15 amino acids. Germline V gene data show CDR1 as LGHNA and CDR2 as YSLEER. The V end lost 0 bases, the J end lost 4 bases, and 10 bases lay between the germline ends. The CDR3, as DNA: TGCGCCAGCAGCCAAGATGGAGGTAATAATCAGCCCCAGCATTTT. It specifies CASSQDGGNNQPQHF.

V is TRBV5-4 and J is TRBJ1-1; perhaps TRBD1 as D (5 bases). CDR1 is SGHNT and CDR2 is YYREEE in the germline V gene (reference sequence). V was cut by 0 bases and J by 2 bases, with 11 bases left in between. The CDR3 totals 15 residues. CDR3 loop: CASSLVLRANTEAFF. CDR3 in DNA: TGTGCCAGCAGCTTGGTCCTCAGGGCTAACACTGAAGCTTTCTTT.

This clone was observed once. This chain uses TRBV19 with TRBJ2-5, with 11 bases matching TRBD2. This CDR3 comprises 17 residues. Germline V gene sequence: CDR1 LNHDA, CDR2 SQIVND (reference sequence). Trimming cost V 4 bases and J 4 bases; bases outside gene matches: 11. The DNA of the CDR3 is TGTGCCAGTAGTAACGGGCTAGCGGGGGGAAGGCGAGAGACCCAGTACTTC. It yields the protein CASSNGLAGGRRETQYF.

This rearrangement joins TRBV27 to TRBJ1-2, with 8 bases identical to TRBD1. Germline lookup yields CDR1 MNHEY and CDR2 SMNVEV (reference sequence). V was clipped by 10 bases and J by 6 bases; unmatched bases: 7. This CDR3 contains 12 residues. The CDR3 region is CAIRDRTHGYTF. Here the CDR3 DNA reads TGTGCCATCAGGGACAGGACTCATGGCTACACCTTC.

The chain links TRBV7-9 to TRBJ2-3, with 11 bases aligning to TRBD2. V gave up 5 bases and J gave up 2 bases; unmatched junction bases: 6. The CDR3 runs to 16 residues. Germline V gene sequence: CDR1 SEHNR, CDR2 FQNEAQ (reference sequence). This CDR3 reads CASSPGTSGSTDTQYF. DNA of the CDR3: TGTGCCAGCAGCCCCGGGACTAGCGGTTCCACAGATACGCAGTATTTT.

The chain links TRBV19 to TRBJ2-7, with 7 bases that match TRBD2. The CDR3 runs to 13 residues. V trimming: 6 bases; J trimming: 6 bases; junction bases outside the gene matches: 8. Germline CDR1 LNHDA, CDR2 SQIVND (reference sequence). The CDR3 here is CASSPLGGFEQYF. CDR3 in DNA: TGTGCCAGTAGCCCCTTGGGGGGGTTCGAGCAGTACTTC.

J is TRBJ2-2 and V is TRBV5-5, with a possible D match to TRBD2 (5 bases). CDR1 SGHKS and CDR2 YYEKEE come from the germline V gene (reference sequence). The germline V and J ends were trimmed by 3 bases and 5 bases, with 8 bases remaining between them. The CDR3 runs 13 residues. In nucleotides, the CDR3 is TGTGCCAGCAGCTACCCGGGAACCGGGGAGCTGTTTTTT. This encodes CASSYPGTGELFF.

The CDR3 DNA is TGTGCCAGCAGTTTATCGAGAGGGACTGAAGCTTTCTTT. Encoded protein: CASSLSRGTEAFF. The chain links TRBV27 to TRBJ1-1; D uncertain. The germline V and J ends were trimmed by 0 bases and 5 bases, with 7 bases remaining between them. Germline V gene sequence: CDR1 MNHEY, CDR2 SMNVEV (reference sequence). The CDR3 is made up of 13 amino acids.

The J gene is TRBJ2-5, the V gene TRBV11-2; 13 positions match TRBD2. This CDR3 spans 15 amino acids. Germline CDR1 is SGHAT and CDR2 is FQNNGV. V lost 5 bases to trimming and J lost 5 bases; unmatched junction nucleotides: 5. The CDR3 sequence is CASSLGTSGAETQYF. CDR3 sequence (DNA): TGTGCCAGCAGCCTTGGGACTAGCGGGGCTGAGACCCAGTACTTC.

The chain joins TRBV11-2 to TRBJ1-2; D gene uncertain. The CDR3 sequence is 16 residues long. Germline lookup yields CDR1 SGHAT and CDR2 FQNNGV. The ends were cut back, 0 bases at V and 0 bases at J, with 11 bases in the middle. The CDR3 region has the DNA TGTGCCAGCAGCTTAGATGCTGAGGTGACTAACTATGGCTACACCTTC. Translation gives CASSLDAEVTNYGYTF.

V and J are TRBV6-5 and TRBJ2-5, with D unresolved. Trimming shortened V by 7 bases and J by 3 bases, and 6 bases separated the two germline ends. Germline CDR1 is MNHEY and CDR2 is SVGAGI. The CDR3 totals 11 residues. The CDR3: CASISKETQYF. The CDR3 DNA reads as TGTGCCAGCATTTCCAAAGAGACCCAGTACTTC.

The chain uses TRBV9 and TRBJ2-5; TRBD2 aligns across 7 bases. The germline V gene encodes CDR1 SGDLS and CDR2 YYNGEE. The CDR3 is made up of 13 amino acids. V was clipped by 3 bases and J by 5 bases; unmatched bases: 4. The CDR3 is CASSDGLEETQYF. CDR3 coding DNA: TGTGCCAGCAGCGACGGACTAGAGGAGACCCAGTACTTC.

The genes are TRBV16 and TRBJ2-2; TRBD2 matches 10 bases. Per germline, CDR1 KGHSY and CDR2 FQNENV. The CDR3 contains 21 residues. V lost 2 bases to trimming and J lost 1 base; unmatched junction nucleotides: 16. CDR3 protein: CASSQTLPIYGTSENTGELFF. CDR3 coding DNA: TGTGCCAGCAGCCAAACCCTCCCTATATACGGGACTAGCGAGAACACCGGGGAGCTGTTTTTT.

The V call is TRBV7-9, the J call TRBJ2-7, with no clear D. Trimming stripped 5 bases from V and 6 bases from J, with 11 bases between. The germline CDR1 and CDR2 sequences are SEHNR and FQNEAQ (reference sequence). The CDR3 covers 12 residues. CDR3 sequence reads: CASSPPPGEQYF. The CDR3 bases are TGTGCCAGCAGCCCCCCCCCAGGCGAGCAGTACTTC.

This chain links TRBV15 with TRBJ2-5; 7 bases match TRBD2. This CDR3 is 14 amino acids long. Germline V gene data show CDR1 as LNHNV and CDR2 as YYDKDF (reference sequence). With 5 bases clipped from V and 4 bases from J, the junction kept 7 bases outside the gene matches. In nucleotides, the CDR3 is TGTGCCACCAGCGGGGGGAGGGGCGGAGAGACCCAGTACTTC. It yields the protein CATSGGRGGETQYF.

V gene TRBV25-1 combines with J gene TRBJ2-7, with 7 bases aligning to TRBD2. V gave up 10 bases and J gave up 0 bases; unmatched junction bases: 3. The CDR3 has 12 amino acids. Germline-derived CDR1 and CDR2 are MGHDK and SYGVNS. CDR3 region: CATGGISYEQYF. The CDR3 DNA sequence: TGTGCCACGGGGGGAATCTCCTACGAGCAGTACTTC.

J is TRBJ2-1 and V is TRBV5-6, with D unclear. The CDR3 has 15 residues. The germline V gene has CDR1 SGHDT and CDR2 YYEEEE. Trimming stripped 5 bases from V and 0 bases from J, with 12 bases between. In DNA form, the CDR3 reads TGTGCCAGCAGTCCCCCCGGAGCCTCCTACAATGAGCAGTTCTTC. Translation gives CASSPPGASYNEQFF.

CDR3 residues: CASASQGAGTGELFF. The DNA for the CDR3 is TGTGCCAGCGCTTCGCAGGGGGCGGGCACCGGGGAGCTGTTTTTT. The chain links TRBV5-8 to TRBJ2-2, with 8 positions matching TRBD1. Unmatched junction bases numbered 9, after V lost 7 bases and J lost 4 bases. The CDR3 totals 15 residues. Germline CDR1 is SGHTS and CDR2 is YDEGEE.

V and J are TRBV30 and TRBJ2-1; 9 nucleotides line up with TRBD2. Trimming took 0 bases from V and 8 from J; bases not matched to a gene: 11. The CDR3 runs to 16 residues. The germline gives CDR1 GTSNPN, CDR2 SVGIG (reference sequence). The chain's CDR3 is CAWSVRRGGQGYEQFF. CDR3 bases: TGTGCCTGGAGTGTACGGCGGGGGGGCCAAGGATATGAGCAGTTCTTC.

This CDR3 is CASTFIGVSDNEQFF. The CDR3, as DNA: TGTGCCAGCACCTTTATAGGGGTAAGCGACAATGAGCAGTTCTTC. The chain is built from TRBV27 and TRBJ2-1, with a possible D match to TRBD1 (5 bases). V was trimmed by 7 bases and J by 5 bases, leaving 18 bases between them. Per the germline V gene, CDR1 is MNHEY and CDR2 is SMNVEV (reference sequence). The CDR3 loop spans 15 amino acids.

The chain carries TRBV9 and TRBJ1-2; 7 bases match TRBD1. The CDR3 loop spans 13 amino acids. Germline lookup yields CDR1 SGDLS and CDR2 YYNGEE. V lost 3 bases and J lost 5; bases outside the gene matches: 4. In nucleotides, the CDR3 is TGTGCCAGCAGCGGCCAGGGGGGATATGGCTACACCTTC. It translates to CASSGQGGYGYTF. The whole variable domain, filled in from reference TRBV9 and TRBJ1-2, reads DSGVTQTPKHLITATGQRVTLRCSPRSGDLSVYWYQQSLDQGLQFLIQYYNGEERAKGNILERFSAQQFPDLHSELNLSSLELGDSALYFCASSGQGGYGYTFGSGTRLTVV.

In this sample, this clone turned up a few times. The chain couples TRBV6-5 to TRBJ1-1, with D perhaps TRBD1 (6 bases). This CDR3 region has 12 residues. Trimming stripped 4 bases from V and 9 bases from J, with 12 bases between. Germline values: CDR1 MNHEY, CDR2 SVGAGI. CDR3 coding DNA: TGTGCCAGCAGTTCTGGCCAGGGGAAAGCTTTCTTT. This sequence encodes CASSSGQGKAFF.

The J gene is TRBJ2-2, the V gene TRBV7-8, with D perhaps matching TRBD2 (7 bases). The CDR3 covers 18 residues. V dropped 5 bases and J dropped 2 bases, with 21 bases sitting between them. Germline assignment: CDR1 SGHVS and CDR2 FQNEAQ. The CDR3 is CASSPGGGAGINTGELFF. The CDR3 DNA is TGTGCCAGCAGCCCCGGTGGGGGGGCGGGTATAAACACCGGGGAGCTGTTTTTT.

J is TRBJ2-7 and V is TRBV13, with TRBD2 identical over 7 bases. The CDR3 runs to 13 residues. Germline V gene lookup returns CDR1 PRHDT and CDR2 FYEKMQ (reference sequence). With 7 bases clipped from V and 5 bases from J, the junction kept 8 bases outside the gene matches. Here the CDR3 DNA reads TGTGCCAGCACCGGGGGGAGCCGGCACGAGCAGTACTTC. It translates to CASTGGSRHEQYF.

The J gene is TRBJ1-5, the V gene TRBV30, with a possible D match to TRBD1 (6 bases). V shed 0 bases and J shed 0 bases, with 15 bases lying between them. Germline assignment: CDR1 GTSNPN and CDR2 SVGIG (reference sequence). The CDR3 runs 17 residues. The CDR3 here is CAWSVGTQGTSNQPQHF. CDR3 nucleotides: TGTGCCTGGAGTGTAGGTACTCAGGGGACTAGCAATCAGCCCCAGCATTTT.

The chain couples TRBV4-3 to TRBJ1-3; D is uncertain. Germline assignment: CDR1 LGHNA and CDR2 YSLEER. The CDR3 spans 17 residues. The ends were cut back, 0 bases at V and 0 bases at J, with 12 bases in the middle. CDR3 residues: CASSQDPIEFSGNTIYF. CDR3 DNA: TGCGCCAGCAGCCAAGACCCTATAGAGTTCTCTGGAAACACCATATATTTT.

The V and J genes are TRBV1 and TRBJ2-7; TRBD1 is the table's D call, not checked against the DNA. TRBV1 is reported as a pseudogene. The CDR3 length is 13 residues. The CDR3 region has the DNA TGCACCAGCAGCCGGGGGCCATGCTACGAGCAGTACTTC. Translation: CTSSRGPCYEQYF.

This chain joins TRBV19 and TRBJ1-3; the D gene is possibly TRBD1 (5 bases). V was clipped by 9 bases and J by 3 bases, with 15 bases between them. This CDR3 is 14 amino acids long. Germline assignment: CDR1 LNHDA and CDR2 SQIVND (reference sequence). In nucleotides, the CDR3 is TGTGCCAGCAGCCCGGGGGGAGTTGGAAACACCATATATTTT. Residues: CASSPGGVGNTIYF.

V usage is TRBV5-4 and J usage is TRBJ2-7; a possible D gene is TRBD1 (6 bases). Between the trimmed V and J ends, which lost 4 bases and 4 bases, there was a span of 15 bases. This CDR3 contains 14 residues. Germline CDR1 is SGHNT and CDR2 is YYREEE (reference sequence). The CDR3 reads CASSPGLGGYEQYF. DNA for the CDR3: TGTGCCAGCAGCCCAGGGTTAGGGGGTTACGAGCAGTACTTC.

J is TRBJ2-1 and V is TRBV9; 11 nucleotides align to TRBD2. Per germline, CDR1 SGDLS and CDR2 YYNGEE. The CDR3 length is 15 residues. The junction had 3 bases not matched to a gene; V was cut back by 5 bases and J by 2 bases. The CDR3 nucleotides are TGTGCCAGCAGTGGTAGCGGGGGGGCCTACAATGAGCAGTTCTTC. Its protein product is CASSGSGGAYNEQFF.

The chain is built from TRBV4-3 and TRBJ2-7; 7 bases map to TRBD1. The trim removed 2 bases at V and 3 bases at J, leaving 7 bases unmatched. Germline V CDR1 and CDR2: LGHNA, YSLEER. The CDR3 has 15 amino acids. Here the CDR3 DNA reads TGCGCCAGCAGCCAATTTGGACAGGCCCTCTACGAGCAGTACTTC. Its translation is CASSQFGQALYEQYF.